Shown below are 14 T cell receptor beta chains from a single sample sequenced in a study of T cells in women clearing cervical HPV infection. This table comes from immunoSEQ multiplex PCR, and its TCRdb copy is limited to in-frame clones, with some not included. The sample includes under 45,000 clones. Sequenced: blood buffy coat. Receptor source: a woman aged 18 to 75 with a cervical HPV16 infection that either progressed to CIN3+ or cleared (not recorded which).

As regards this clone: The sequence runs out 3 residues before the end of the CDR3; the remainder is reconstructed from the germline J gene. The gene calls are TRBV5-5 and TRBJ1-4; possible D gene TRBD1, 6 bases. Trimming pared 5 bases from V and 5 bases from J, leaving 16 bases between. Germline V gene lookup returns CDR1 SGHKS and CDR2 YYEKEE (reference sequence). CDR3 length: 15 residues. The CDR3 bases that were read are TGTGCCAGCAGTTCTCAAGGGACACGGAATGAAAAA. It yields the protein CASSSQGTRNEK. The entire CDR3 sequence reads CASSSQGTRNEKLFF.

On this clone itself: Coverage ceases 3 residues before the CDR3 finishes, and the germline J gene fills in the end. The chain uses TRBV5-1 and TRBJ2-5; 8 positions agree with TRBD2. The CDR3 covers 15 residues. The trim removed 0 bases at V and 4 bases at J, leaving 5 bases unmatched. In germline, CDR1 is SGHRS, CDR2 YFSETQ. The CDR3: CASSLAGLVRETQYF. The covered CDR3 bases are TGCGCCAGCAGCTTGGCGGGACTAGTACGAGAGACC.

Comments on this clone: The read halts 3 residues ahead of the CDR3 end, with the missing end drawn from the germline J gene. The genes are TRBV6-1 and TRBJ2-5, with TRBD1 identical over 7 bases. The CDR3 extends over 15 amino acids. The germline CDR1 and CDR2 sequences are MNHNS and SASEGT. The trim removed 2 bases at V and 4 bases at J, leaving 7 bases unmatched. Incomplete CDR3 DNA: TGTGCCAGCAGTGAATTCGGGACAGCCGGAGAGACC. As protein: CASSEFGTAGET. The whole CDR3 region reads CASSEFGTAGETQYF.

Remarks on this clone: The read comes to an end 3 residues before the CDR3 does, leaving the germline J gene to fill in the end. V and J are TRBV6-1 and TRBJ2-3, with TRBD2 matching over 9 bases. Trimming took 3 bases from V and 0 from J; bases not matched to a gene: 1. The CDR3 is made up of 15 amino acids. Per the germline V gene, CDR1 is MNHNS and CDR2 is SASEGT. The sequenced part of the CDR3 DNA is TGTGCCAGCAGTGAGCGGGAGGGTAGCACAGATACG. The encoded protein is CASSEREGSTDT. From start to end, the CDR3 is CASSEREGSTDTQYF.

As regards this clone: The read ends 3 residues before the CDR3 terminus; that terminus is restored from the germline J gene. The gene calls are TRBV12-3 or TRBV12-4 and TRBJ1-1; D gene ambiguous. Between the trimmed V and J ends, which lost 5 bases and 1 base, there was a span of 8 bases. The CDR3 sequence is 13 residues long. CDR3 DNA, as far as it was read: TGTGCCAGCAGTCCCGGTAGGAACACTGAA. Its protein product is CASSPGRNTE. The entire CDR3 is CASSPGRNTEAFF.

With regard to this clone: The read is 3 residues too short to cover the CDR3 end, so that end is filled in from the germline J gene. This sample also contains other DNA sequences that code for the same CDR3. The chain joins TRBV5-1 to TRBJ1-1; 7 bases fit TRBD1. The CDR3 loop spans 14 amino acids. V lost 4 bases and J lost 0; bases outside the gene matches: 3. Per the germline V gene, CDR1 is SGHRS and CDR2 is YFSETQ. The CDR3 sequence is CASSEDRMNTEAFF. The sequenced CDR3 bases are TGCGCCAGCAGCGAGGACAGGATGAACACTGAA.

Details on this clone: The CDR3 end is not reached by the read, which stops 3 residues before it; the germline J gene fills it in. The rearrangement joins TRBV10-3 to TRBJ1-6, with 8 bases fitting TRBD1. V trimming: 10 bases; J trimming: 10 bases; junction bases outside the gene matches: 9. The CDR3 is 13 amino acids. CDR1 and CDR2 (germline): ENHRY, SYGVKD. CDR3 DNA, as far as it was read: TGTGCCAGCGAGGACAGGGTGGGGTCACCC. It codes for CASEDRVGSP. From start to end, the CDR3 is CASEDRVGSPLHF.

About this clone itself: The CDR3 end is not reached by the read, which stops 3 residues before it; the germline J gene fills it in. V usage is TRBV10-3 and J usage is TRBJ1-2; D remains unclear. The ends were cut back, 0 bases at V and 2 bases at J, with 10 bases in the middle. The CDR3 is 15 amino acids. The germline CDR1 and CDR2 sequences are ENHRY and SYGVKD. The CDR3 DNA, read in part, is TGTGCCATCAGTGAGTCGATAACACCCAACTATGGC. This sequence encodes CAISESITPNYG. The entire CDR3 sequence reads CAISESITPNYGYTF.

CDR3 region: CAWGLAGGSRETQYF. Partial CDR3 DNA: TGTGCCTGGGGACTCGCGGGGGGGTCGCGAGAGACC. This sequence joins TRBV30 and TRBJ2-5; TRBD2 matches 9 bases. The missing CDR3 end, 3 residues past where the read stops, is filled in from the germline J gene. The CDR3 is made up of 15 amino acids. Germline V gene lookup returns CDR1 GTSNPN and CDR2 SVGIG (reference sequence). V dropped 5 bases and J dropped 4; count of bases not matched to a gene: 11.

To note about this clone: The read terminates 3 residues ahead of where the CDR3 ends, so the germline J gene completes it. This chain uses TRBV23-1 with TRBJ2-3, with 8 positions matching TRBD1. TRBV23-1 is recorded as an ORF, its role being uncertain. V was pared by 3 bases and J by 2 bases, with 4 bases of the junction left unmatched. This CDR3 is 15 amino acids long. The CDR3 is CASSHQGQATDTQYF. CDR3 DNA, as far as it was read: TGCGCCAGCAGTCACCAGGGACAGGCCACAGATACG.

On this clone itself: The read halts 3 residues ahead of the CDR3 end, with the missing end drawn from the germline J gene. The chain is built from TRBV10-1 and TRBJ2-1; the match to TRBD2 covers 13 bases. The CDR3 runs 16 residues. Looked up from germline, CDR1 is WNHNN and CDR2 is SYGVQD (reference sequence). J was trimmed by 7 bases and V by 4 bases; bases with no gene match: 7. This CDR3 reads CASSGSTSGRRNEQFF. CDR3 bases read: TGCGCCAGCAGTGGTTCGACTAGCGGGAGGCGAAATGAG.

Concerning this clone: The CDR3 end lies 3 residues beyond the end of the read and is filled in from the germline J gene. This chain joins TRBV6-1 and TRBJ2-4, with 7 bases that match TRBD1. The CDR3 loop spans 14 amino acids. Germline lookup yields CDR1 MNHNS and CDR2 SASEGT. V shed 1 base and J 3 bases; nucleotides not matched to a gene: 0. The sequenced CDR3 bases are TGTGCCAGCAGTGAAGGGGACAGCAAAAACATT. Protein product: CASSEGDSKNI. The entire CDR3 sequence reads CASSEGDSKNIQYF.

Concerning this clone: Read data end 3 residues before the CDR3 end; the end is taken from the germline J gene. This rearrangement joins TRBV20-1 to TRBJ1-1; D may be TRBD1 (5 bases). The germline gives CDR1 DFQATT, CDR2 SNEGSKA (reference sequence). This CDR3 comprises 14 residues. V was shortened by 1 base and J by 4 bases, with 13 bases between the two germline ends. The CDR3 DNA, read in part, is TGCAGTGCTAGAGGGGTACAGGTCCTCACTGAA. Translating gives CSARGVQVLTE. In full, the CDR3 reads CSARGVQVLTEAFF.

This clone is deemed medium-sized by its frequency. The DNA ends 3 residues before the CDR3 does, and the rest of the CDR3 is filled in from the germline J gene. J is TRBJ1-2 and V is TRBV7-9; possibly TRBD1 for D (6 bases). Germline values: CDR1 SEHNR, CDR2 FQNEAQ (reference sequence). This CDR3 comprises 12 residues. Partial CDR3 DNA: TGTGCCAGCAGGTCGGAGGGGGAAGGC. This gives the protein CASRSEGEG. The whole CDR3 sequence reads CASRSEGEGYTF.